This is a list of T cell receptor beta chains from one sample in a study of CD8 T cells in Susac syndrome. MiXCR was run by TCRdb on the immunoSEQ multiplex PCR reads, yielding one entry per CDR3 protein. This sample carries 150,000 to 200,000 distinct CDR3 sequences, 95% to 97% of them seen once, and the ten largest clones take approximately 0.12%. Source material: CD4+ T cells from PBMCs. The receptor source for this set is a human donor with Susac syndrome. CDR3s include the opening cysteine and the closing phenylalanine or tryptophan. Fields, in order: V gene, D gene, J gene, CDR3 protein, CDR3 DNA. D genes are given only for firm matches.

TRBV19	NA	TRBJ2-1	CASSIGRGDNEQFF	TGTGCCAGTAGTATCGGCAGGGGAGACAATGAGCAGTTCTTC
TRBV30	NA	TRBJ2-1	CAWTSSYNEQFF	TGTGCCTGGACGAGCTCCTACAATGAGCAGTTCTTC
TRBV3-1	TRBD2	TRBJ2-5	CASSLTGGETQYF	TGTGCCAGCAGCTTGACCGGGGGGGAGACCCAGTACTTC
TRBV29-1	NA	TRBJ2-7	CSVSIAPWNEQYF	TGCAGCGTTTCGATCGCGCCGTGGAACGAGCAGTACTTC
TRBV4-3	NA	TRBJ2-2	CASSQGTVPGELFF	TGCGCCAGCAGCCAAGGGACAGTCCCCGGGGAGCTGTTTTTT
TRBV5-6	NA	TRBJ2-2	CASSFGTGPMRELFF	TGTGCCAGCAGCTTCGGTACGGGCCCCATGAGGGAGCTGTTTTTT
TRBV4-2	NA	TRBJ1-2	CASSQDQASAARNYGYTF	TGTGCCAGCAGCCAAGATCAAGCTTCGGCAGCTCGTAACTATGGCTACACCTTC
TRBV4-3	NA	TRBJ2-3	CASSEQGSTDTQYF	TGCGCCAGCAGCGAACAGGGCAGTACAGATACGCAGTATTTT
TRBV11-2	TRBD2	TRBJ2-1	CASSFPSSGKHEQFF	TGTGCCAGCAGCTTTCCCTCTAGCGGGAAGCATGAGCAGTTCTTC
TRBV7-9	TRBD1	TRBJ2-1	CASSFGQDSYNEQFF	TGTGCCAGCAGTTTTGGACAGGACTCCTACAATGAGCAGTTCTTC
TRBV5-4	TRBD1	TRBJ2-2	CASSLDPGGTTGELFF	TGTGCCAGCAGCTTGGATCCAGGGGGTACCACCGGGGAGCTGTTTTTT
TRBV29-1	TRBD2	TRBJ2-1	CSVGGTGGLAGSNEQFF	TGCAGCGTTGGAGGGACAGGGGGACTAGCGGGAAGCAATGAGCAGTTCTTC
TRBV9	NA	TRBJ2-2	CASSVGSDPNTGELFF	TGTGCCAGCAGCGTAGGTAGCGACCCGAACACCGGGGAGCTGTTTTTT
TRBV20-1	NA	TRBJ2-5	CSAYPAISGQETQYF	TGCAGTGCTTACCCCGCTATCTCTGGTCAAGAGACCCAGTACTTC
TRBV29-1	NA	TRBJ2-3	CSVVVAGTDTQYF	TGCAGCGTTGTGGTAGCGGGCACAGATACGCAGTATTTT
TRBV30	NA	TRBJ1-1	CAWSGGGIAFF	TGTGCCTGGAGTGGGGGAGGGATAGCTTTCTTT
TRBV25-1	TRBD1	TRBJ1-5	CASRKTGRSDQPQHF	TGTGCCAGCAGGAAGACAGGGAGGTCGGATCAGCCCCAGCATTTT
TRBV18	NA	TRBJ1-3	CASSPNENTIYF	TGTGCCAGCTCACCAAACGAAAACACCATATATTTT